The 3 T cell receptor beta chains below come from one sample, sequenced in a study of blood T cell repertoires in COVID-19. The assay was immunoSEQ multiplex PCR, and TCRdb's table has in-frame clones only and misses some. The sample includes fewer than 350,000 clones, roughly 86% of them seen just once. The source material was peripheral blood. The source is a young man with active or convalescent COVID-19.

The J gene is TRBJ2-2, the V gene TRBV3-1 (or the pseudogene TRBV3-2); 10 nucleotides align to TRBD2. This CDR3 region has 16 residues. Germline lookup yields CDR1 LGHDT and CDR2 YNNKEL (reference sequence). Trimming took 0 bases from V and 4 from J; bases not matched to a gene: 2. The chain's CDR3 is CASSQESGGATGELFF. The CDR3 nucleotides read TGTGCCAGCAGCCAAGAAAGCGGGGGGGCCACCGGGGAGCTGTTTTTT.

CDR3 region: CASSVKKRQGLANYGYTF. The CDR3, as DNA: TGTGCCAGCAGCGTAAAAAAGAGACAGGGCCTAGCTAACTATGGCTACACCTTC. This chain uses TRBV7-9 with TRBJ1-2, with 7 bases fitting TRBD1. The CDR3 totals 18 residues. J was trimmed by 0 bases and V by 5 bases; bases with no gene match: 15. Germline CDR1 and CDR2: SEHNR and FQNEAQ (reference sequence).

The V and J genes are TRBV24-1 and TRBJ2-1, with D uncertain. The CDR3 is 12 residues long. Looked up from germline, CDR1 is KGHDR and CDR2 is SFDVKD. V lost 2 bases and J lost 7, with 5 bases in between. CDR3 protein: CATSDWHNEQFF. CDR3 coding DNA: TGTGCCACCAGTGATTGGCATAATGAGCAGTTCTTC.